These T cell receptor beta chains were read from a single sample in a study of shared T cell receptors in the human thymus. Assay used: immunoSEQ multiplex PCR; TCRdb lists only in-frame clones, some missing. The sample gives roughly 560,000 clones, about four fifths of which show up once; roughly 0.013% is in the top ten. Separately, the same data were catalogued under a study of human thymus T cells.

Material: thymocytes. Every receptor here comes from a boy less than two years old with a congenital heart defect. The CDR3 runs from the conserved cysteine through the conserved F or W. D genes are given only for firm matches. Not every row has a clone size; where given, it reads once, few, many or a size class.

clone size	V gene	J gene	D gene	CDR3 DNA	CDR3 protein
-	TRBV2	TRBJ2-5	-	TGTGCCAGCAGGTTGACATATCGAGAGACCCAGTACTTC	CASRLTYRETQYF
-	TRBV27	TRBJ2-1	TRBD2	TGTGCCAGCAGTCCCCCCCCGAGCGGGAGGTGGAATGAGCAGTTCTTC	CASSPPPSGRWNEQFF
-	TRBV23-1	TRBJ2-2	TRBD1	TGCGCCAACGAGACAGGGGTTGACGGGGAGCTGTTTTTT	CANETGVDGELFF
-	TRBV21-1	TRBJ2-7	-	TGTGCCAGCAGCAAAGAGAAATTTGGGACAGGGGGCCACGAGCAGTACTTC	CASSKEKFGTGGHEQYF
-	TRBV4-2	TRBJ2-4	-	TGTGCCAGCAGCCAAGATCGTCCCACTAGGAGGGGGGGCAAAAACATTCAGTACTTC	CASSQDRPTRRGGKNIQYF
-	TRBV29-1	TRBJ2-7	-	TGCAGCGTTGCCCCCAGGGATAGGAACGAGCAGTACTTC	CSVAPRDRNEQYF
few	TRBV28	TRBJ2-7	TRBD2	TGTGCCAGCAGTCCCGGGAGGGGTGACGAGCAGTACTTC	CASSPGRGDEQYF
-	TRBV6-6	TRBJ1-5	-	TGTGCCAGCAGTACAGGGTCGAGCAATCAGCCCCAGCATTTT	CASSTGSSNQPQHF
-	TRBV20-1	TRBJ2-7	TRBD2	TGCAGTGCTAGGCGACTAGCGGAGCAGTACTTC	CSARRLAEQYF
-	TRBV6-5	TRBJ2-3	TRBD2	TGTGCCAGCAGCAGGAGCGGGATTCCCACAGATACGCAGTATTTT	CASSRSGIPTDTQYF
few	TRBV11-3	TRBJ2-7	-	TGTGCCAGCAGCTTAGCCGACGGGATATGGGACTACGAGCAGTACTTC	CASSLADGIWDYEQYF
once	TRBV27	TRBJ2-7	TRBD2	TGTGCCAGCAGTCCTAGACGGGAGGGCCGGGATTACGAGCAGTACTTC	CASSPRREGRDYEQYF
-	TRBV6-6	TRBJ2-7	-	TGTGCCAGCAGTTACCCCCAGAGAGGGCAGTCCTACGAGCAGTACTTC	CASSYPQRGQSYEQYF
-	TRBV4-2	TRBJ1-1	-	TGTGCCAGCAGCCCCCAGGGTTTTGGGAACACTGAAGCTTTCTTT	CASSPQGFGNTEAFF
once	TRBV2	TRBJ2-2	TRBD2	TGTGCCAGCAGTGAACGGCTAGCGGGAGATACCGGGGAGCTGTTTTTT	CASSERLAGDTGELFF
-	TRBV7-2	TRBJ2-7	TRBD2	TGTGCCAGCAGCTTAGATGGCGGGAGGGCCCCAACGGTCCACGAGCAGTACTTC	CASSLDGGRAPTVHEQYF
-	TRBV30	TRBJ2-3	-	TGTGCCTGGAGAGGGGCGGGAATGGAAGATACGCAGTATTTT	CAWRGAGMEDTQYF